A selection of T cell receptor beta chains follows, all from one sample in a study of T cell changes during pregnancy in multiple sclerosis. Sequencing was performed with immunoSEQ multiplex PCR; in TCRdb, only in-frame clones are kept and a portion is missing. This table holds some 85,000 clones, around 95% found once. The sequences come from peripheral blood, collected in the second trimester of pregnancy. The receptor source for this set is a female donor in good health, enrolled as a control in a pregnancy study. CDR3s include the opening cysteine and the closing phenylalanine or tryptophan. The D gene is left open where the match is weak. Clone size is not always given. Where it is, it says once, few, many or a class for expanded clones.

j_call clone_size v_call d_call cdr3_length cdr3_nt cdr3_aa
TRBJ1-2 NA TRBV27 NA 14 TGTGCCAGCAGTTTTGGGGACACTAACTATGGCTACACCTTC CASSFGDTNYGYTF
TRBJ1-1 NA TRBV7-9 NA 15 TGTGCCAGCAGCTTGGCAGGGGCCAGGAACACTGAAGCTTTCTTT CASSLAGARNTEAFF
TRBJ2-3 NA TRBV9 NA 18 TGTGCCAGCAGCGTAGCTGGCAGGTCGGGGTCTGGTCCAGATACGCAGTATTTT CASSVAGRSGSGPDTQYF
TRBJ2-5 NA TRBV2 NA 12 TGTGCCAACAACAGGGCTCAAGAGACCCAGTACTTC CANNRAQETQYF
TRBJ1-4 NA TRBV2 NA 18 TGTGCCAGCAGTGAAGGCCAGGGTAACTCTAAAACTGTCGGAAAACTGTTTTTT CASSEGQGNSKTVGKLFF
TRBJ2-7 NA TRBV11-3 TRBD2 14 TGTGCCAGCAGTTTACTAGCGGGGAACTACGAGCAGTACTTC CASSLLAGNYEQYF
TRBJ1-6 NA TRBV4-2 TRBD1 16 TGTGCCAGCAGCCAATATCACAGGGGCTATAATTCACCCCTCCACTTT CASSQYHRGYNSPLHF
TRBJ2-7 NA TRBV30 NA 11 TGTGCCTGGACAGGGCCCTACGAGCAGTACTTC CAWTGPYEQYF
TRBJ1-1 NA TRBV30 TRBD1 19 TGTGCCTGGAGTGTATGGAAAGGGGGCGAAATATGGGGATCGCCTGAAGCTTTCTTT CAWSVWKGGEIWGSPEAFF
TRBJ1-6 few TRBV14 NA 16 TGTGCCAGCAGTTCCCTAGGCGGCCCTGGGAATTCACCCCTCCACTTT CASSSLGGPGNSPLHF
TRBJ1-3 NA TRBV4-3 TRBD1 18 TGCGCCAGCAGCCAAGATACCGGACAGGGACTCTCTGGAAACACCATATATTTT CASSQDTGQGLSGNTIYF
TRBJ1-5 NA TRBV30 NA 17 TGTGCCTGGAGTATCCACAGTGGGGGCGTAGGCAATCAGCCCCAGCATTTT CAWSIHSGGVGNQPQHF
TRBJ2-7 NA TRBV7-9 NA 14 TGTGCCAGCAGCGAATGGACAGAGGCCTACGAGCAGTACTTC CASSEWTEAYEQYF
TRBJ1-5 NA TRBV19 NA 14 TGTGCCAGTAGTATCGATACACCTAATCAGCCCCAGCATTTT CASSIDTPNQPQHF
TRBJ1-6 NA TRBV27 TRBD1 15 TGTGCCAGCAACTCCTCGGGACAGCTTCGTTCACCCCTCCACTTT CASNSSGQLRSPLHF
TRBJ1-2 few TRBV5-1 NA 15 TGCGCCAGCAGGGTAACAGCAACTTCTAACTATGGCTACACCTTC CASRVTATSNYGYTF
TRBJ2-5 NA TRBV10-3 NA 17 TGTGCCATCAGTGATTATGGGCGGGGCGACCTCCAAGAGACCCAGTACTTC CAISDYGRGDLQETQYF
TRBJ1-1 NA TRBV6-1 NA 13 TGTGCCAGCAGTGACATGGGGGGGACTGAAGCTTTCTTT CASSDMGGTEAFF
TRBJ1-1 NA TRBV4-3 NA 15 TGCGCCAGCAGCCAAGGGACTTTTTTAAACACTGAAGCTTTCTTT CASSQGTFLNTEAFF
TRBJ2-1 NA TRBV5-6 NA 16 TGTGCCAGCAGCTCGCTGACAGGGAGGACTTACAATGAGCAGTTCTTC CASSSLTGRTYNEQFF
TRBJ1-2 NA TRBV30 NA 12 TGTGCCTGGTGGGGAGAAACCTATGGCTACACCTTC CAWWGETYGYTF
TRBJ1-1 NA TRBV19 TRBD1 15 TGTGCCAGTAGTATAGCAGACAGGGTTCGCACTGAAGCTTTCTTT CASSIADRVRTEAFF
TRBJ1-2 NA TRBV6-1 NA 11 TGTGCCAGCAGCTGGCTTTATGGCTACACCTTC CASSWLYGYTF
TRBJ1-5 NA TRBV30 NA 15 TGTGCCTGGAGTGTCCCCGGGAATAGCAATCAGCCCCAGCATTTT CAWSVPGNSNQPQHF
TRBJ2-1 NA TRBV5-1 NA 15 TGCGCCAGCAGCTTGAGTCAGGGGTTCTACAATGAGCAGTTCTTC CASSLSQGFYNEQFF
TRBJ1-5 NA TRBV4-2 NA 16 TGTGCCAGCAGCCAAGAGGGGGGGCGTAGCAATCAGCCCCAGCATTTT CASSQEGGRSNQPQHF
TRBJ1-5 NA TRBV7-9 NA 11 TGTGCCAGCAGCTCCTATGGGCCCCAGCATTTT CASSSYGPQHF
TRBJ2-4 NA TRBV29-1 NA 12 TGCAGCGTTGCTCAATTAGAGGACATTCAGTACTTC CSVAQLEDIQYF
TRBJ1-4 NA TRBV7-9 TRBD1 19 TGTGCCAGCAGCTTAGCGTCACCGGGACAGGGGATTTTGAATGAAAAACTGTTTTTT CASSLASPGQGILNEKLFF
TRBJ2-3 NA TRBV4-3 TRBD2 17 TGCGCCAGCAGCCAAGTTCTAGCGGGGACTGACACAGATACGCAGTATTTT CASSQVLAGTDTDTQYF
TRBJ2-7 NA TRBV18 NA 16 TGTGCCAGCTCACCACCAACGGGTGGCGGCTCCTACGAGCAGTACTTC CASSPPTGGGSYEQYF
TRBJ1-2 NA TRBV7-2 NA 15 TGTGCCAGCAGCCCAGAGACAGGCGAAGACTATGGCTACACCTTC CASSPETGEDYGYTF
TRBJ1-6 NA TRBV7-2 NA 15 TGTGCCAGCAGCTTAGCGGGGGGGGCTAGTTCACCCCTCCACTTT CASSLAGGASSPLHF
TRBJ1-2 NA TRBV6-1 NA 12 TGTGCCATCCTAATCAAAGGAGGGGACTACACCTTC CAILIKGGDYTF
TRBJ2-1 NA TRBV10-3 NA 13 TGTGCCATCAGTGATCGTCTGGGGGCTGAGCAGTTCTTC CAISDRLGAEQFF
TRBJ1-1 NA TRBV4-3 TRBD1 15 TGCGCCAGCAGCCAGGATACAGGGGGCAGGACTGAAGCTTTCTTT CASSQDTGGRTEAFF
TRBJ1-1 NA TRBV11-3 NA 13 TGTGCCAGCAGCAATGGGGCCGCGGGGTCGGCTTTCTTT CASSNGAAGSAFF
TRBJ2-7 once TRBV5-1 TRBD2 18 TGCGCCAGCAGCTTGTACTCAGCGGGGGGGACCGGCTCCTACGAGCAGTACTTC CASSLYSAGGTGSYEQYF
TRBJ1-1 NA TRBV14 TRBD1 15 TGTGCCAGCAGCCAGGCGGGACAGGGAAACACTGAAGCTTTCTTT CASSQAGQGNTEAFF